The sequence of this TCR beta chain was determined in a study of control samples from healthy donors and cancer patients. Clones were read by immunoSEQ multiplex PCR, and TCRdb kept only the in-frame ones, dropping some. The table lists roughly 130,000 clones, approximately 94% of them singletons. This CDR3 has 15 amino acids. With 2 bases removed from V and 3 bases from J, the gap between germline ends came to 14 bases. Germline V gives CDR1 MNHEY, CDR2 SMNVEV (reference sequence). The source of this sequence is a man aged 50-59 years with head and neck cancer. The sequenced sample was PBMCs. This chain joins TRBV27 and TRBJ2-7; D is perhaps TRBD1 (5 bases). Here the CDR3 reads CASSLGKGPYYEQYF. The CDR3 DNA reads TGTGCCAGCAGTTTAGGTAAGGGGCCTTACTACGAGCAGTACTTC.